In its sample, the clone carrying this T cell receptor (beta chain) was seen once. Original processing methods: From reference gene primer amplification, estimates of nucleated cell counts were derived. TCRdb keeps only in-frame clones here, not all; method: immunoSEQ multiplex PCR. That table is the source of V, J and clone size, and D and trimming were worked out from the DNA. Found here are a few hundred thousand clones, 85% to 90% of them singletons; the top ten hold 4% to 5.5%. The study recruited people aged 18 to 89 years across approximately 24 US areas. Clinical history reported by participants formed the basis on which cohorts were assigned. The record originates from a study of blood T cell repertoires in COVID-19. Study overall: T cells, B-cell-depleted T cells, or PBMCs provided the cDNA or gDNA that served as material.

The V segment lost 0 bases and the J segment 1 base; nucleotides outside the gene matches: 13. This CDR3 comprises 18 residues. Germline V gives CDR1 SGHKS, CDR2 YYEKEE (reference sequence). Sequences were obtained from PBMCs or T cells enriched from blood (not recorded which). The sequence derives from a young woman with acute COVID-19. V and J are TRBV5-5 and TRBJ2-7; 7 bases fit TRBD1. CDR3 sequence (DNA): TGTGCCAGCAGCTTGGCCGAATTTCATCGGGACAGATCCTACGAGCAGTACTTC. Translated, it gives CASSLAEFHRDRSYEQYF.